What follows are 20 T cell receptor beta chains derived from one specimen sequenced in a study of shared clonotypes between healthy human individuals. Clones were sequenced by immunoSEQ multiplex PCR, and TCRdb holds only the in-frame ones, with some missing. In the table there are 650,000 to 800,000 clones, around 90% of which are singletons. Naive CD8 populations comprised CD45RO-negative cells positively selected for CCR7, excluding terminally differentiated effector memory CD45RA+ cells. The sample comprised naive CD8+ T cells sorted from blood. These TCRs come from a man under 40 in good health.

The chain employs TRBV7-8 and TRBJ1-1; 10 positions agree with TRBD1. The length of the CDR3 is 16 residues. Germline-derived CDR1 and CDR2 are SGHVS and FQNEAQ. Germline trimming cut 5 bases from V and 3 bases from J; bases unmatched to any gene: 9. CDR3 sequence reads: CASSLSGGQGYTEAFF. For the CDR3, the DNA is TGTGCCAGCAGCCTATCAGGGGGACAGGGGTACACTGAAGCTTTCTTT.

The V and J genes are TRBV10-2 and TRBJ2-2, with 7 positions matching TRBD2. J lost 4 bases, V lost 7 bases, and 9 bases had no gene match. The germline CDR1 and CDR2 sequences are WSHSY and SAAADI. This CDR3 contains 15 residues. The CDR3: CASTQGRVSTGELFF. The CDR3 nucleotides are TGCGCCAGCACCCAAGGGAGGGTGAGCACCGGGGAGCTGTTTTTT.

V usage is TRBV4-1 and J usage is TRBJ2-1, with a tentative D call TRBD2 (5 bases). V was cut by 1 base and J by 7 bases, with 11 bases left in between. This CDR3 spans 14 amino acids. CDR1 and CDR2 (germline): MGHRA, YSYEKL. CDR3 residues: CASSQGVATNEQFF. The CDR3 nucleotides are TGCGCCAGCAGCCAAGGGGTAGCGACGAATGAGCAGTTCTTC.

The sample holds one count of this clone. The V call is TRBV7-9, the J call TRBJ2-7; D possibly corresponds to TRBD2 (6 bases). Germline values: CDR1 SEHNR, CDR2 FQNEAQ (reference sequence). Trimming removed 6 bases from V and 2 bases from J, with 11 bases in between. The CDR3 length is 13 residues. The CDR3 DNA sequence: TGTGCCAGCAGTATGGGGACTGCCTACGAGCAGTACTTC. Protein product: CASSMGTAYEQYF.

The rearrangement links TRBV6-1 to TRBJ2-2; a weak D match, TRBD2 (6 bases). V lost 10 bases to trimming and J lost 4 bases, with 16 bases between them. Germline V gene data show CDR1 as MNHNS and CDR2 as SASEGT. This CDR3 comprises 14 residues. In nucleotides, the CDR3 is TGTGCCACTACCCAGGGAGGTTTCACCGGGGAGCTGTTTTTT. It is translated as CATTQGGFTGELFF.

The J gene is TRBJ2-2, the V gene TRBV6-5, with TRBD1 as a possible D gene (5 bases). The V end lost 4 bases, the J end lost 2 bases, and 8 bases lay between the germline ends. This CDR3 region has 14 residues. Germline V lookup: CDR1 MNHEY, CDR2 SVGAGI. In DNA, the CDR3 is TGTGCCAGCAGTTTCGGACAAAACACCGGGGAGCTGTTTTTT. This codes for CASSFGQNTGELFF.

The CDR3: CASSTNRQGASYGYTF. CDR3 bases: TGTGCCAGCAGCACCAATCGACAGGGGGCCAGCTATGGCTACACCTTC. The genes are TRBV7-9 and TRBJ1-2; 10 nucleotides align to TRBD1. The V and J ends lost 5 bases and 4 bases, in that order; junction bases with no gene match: 10. Per the germline V gene, CDR1 is SEHNR and CDR2 is FQNEAQ (reference sequence). This CDR3 has 16 residues.

This clone was seen only once. The V gene is TRBV7-9, the J gene TRBJ2-1; D unresolved. CDR1 and CDR2 from the germline V gene are SEHNR and FQNEAQ (reference sequence). V was pared by 5 bases and J by 7 bases, with 15 bases between. The CDR3 is 14 amino acids. CDR3 loop: CASSPSWAWNEQFF. DNA of the CDR3: TGTGCCAGCAGCCCCTCCTGGGCATGGAATGAGCAGTTCTTC. The full variable domain, in which reference TRBV7-9 and TRBJ2-1 provide the parts outside the CDR3, is DTGVSQNPRHKITKRGQNVTFRCDPISEHNRLYWYRQTLGQGPEFLTYFQNEAQLEKSRLLSDRFSAERPKGSFSTLEIQRTEQGDSAMYLCASSPSWAWNEQFFGPGTRLTVL.

V is TRBV7-9 and J is TRBJ2-5; D is unclear. The CDR3 has 13 amino acids. Per germline, CDR1 SEHNR and CDR2 FQNEAQ (reference sequence). The V end was cut by 6 bases, the J end by 4 bases, with 12 bases between. CDR3 amino acids: CASSSTIGETQYF. For the CDR3, the DNA is TGTGCCAGCAGTTCTACAATCGGAGAGACCCAGTACTTC.

This clone occurred once. This rearrangement joins TRBV11-3 to TRBJ2-7; perhaps D is TRBD1 or TRBD2 (5 bases each). Per the germline V gene, CDR1 is SGHNT and CDR2 is YENEEA. The CDR3 sequence is 15 residues long. Trimming pared 0 bases from V and 0 bases from J, leaving 9 bases between. This CDR3 reads CASSLDAGSSYEQYF. CDR3 in DNA: TGTGCCAGCAGCTTAGATGCAGGGAGCTCCTACGAGCAGTACTTC.

This clone occurred once. The chain employs TRBV7-8 and TRBJ1-4; unclear D gene. V was cut by 5 bases and J by 3 bases, with 10 bases left in between. The germline V gene encodes CDR1 SGHVS and CDR2 FQNEAQ. The CDR3 totals 14 residues. CDR3: CASSPEHANEKLFF. The DNA for the CDR3 is TGTGCCAGCAGCCCGGAACACGCTAATGAAAAACTGTTTTTT.

This chain links TRBV5-1 with TRBJ2-3, with 9 positions matching TRBD2. The CDR3 loop spans 15 amino acids. Trimming cost V 6 bases and J 0 bases; bases outside gene matches: 5. Germline CDR1 and CDR2: SGHRS and YFSETQ. The CDR3 region is CASTPGLASTDTQYF. CDR3 bases: TGCGCCAGCACCCCGGGACTAGCTAGCACAGATACGCAGTATTTT.

V is TRBV4-1 and J is TRBJ2-7; TRBD2 agrees at 13 bases. Losses at the gene ends were 3 bases for V and 5 bases for J; bases not matched to a gene: 10. CDR1 MGHRA and CDR2 YSYEKL come from the germline V gene. CDR3 length: 17 amino acids. The chain's CDR3 is CASSHHLGLAGVDEQYF. In DNA, the CDR3 is TGCGCCAGCAGCCATCATCTTGGACTAGCGGGAGTGGACGAGCAGTACTTC.

The genes are TRBV2 and TRBJ2-1; 11 bases line up with TRBD2. This CDR3 contains 16 residues. The junction had 6 bases not matched to a gene; V was cut back by 3 bases and J by 5 bases. The V gene's germline CDR1 is SNHLY and CDR2 FYNNEI. This chain's CDR3 is CASSELTSGVDNEQFF. In DNA, the CDR3 is TGTGCCAGCAGTGAGCTGACTAGCGGGGTTGACAATGAGCAGTTCTTC.

The chain is built from TRBV21-1 and TRBJ1-2; the listed D gene, TRBD1, was not tested against the DNA. TRBV21-1 is listed as a pseudogene. CDR3 length: 14 residues. The CDR3, as DNA: TGTGCCAGCAGGAGGGGACAGGGCGCGAATGGCTACACCTTC. It yields the protein CASRRGQGANGYTF.

The gene calls are TRBV27 and TRBJ2-5, with TRBD2 identical over 13 bases. CDR3 size: 16 residues. The junction had 11 bases not matched to a gene; V was cut back by 8 bases and J by 5 bases. Looked up from germline, CDR1 is MNHEY and CDR2 is SMNVEV (reference sequence). This CDR3 is CASSRTSGSWFETQYF. The CDR3, as DNA: TGTGCCAGCTCAAGGACTAGCGGGAGTTGGTTTGAGACCCAGTACTTC.

The chain employs TRBV5-4 and TRBJ2-5; no reliable D call. V lost 4 bases and J lost 4, with 11 bases in between. This CDR3 spans 13 amino acids. The germline gives CDR1 SGHNT, CDR2 YYREEE (reference sequence). The CDR3 is CASSGRERETQYF. CDR3 coding DNA: TGTGCCAGCAGCGGAAGGGAAAGAGAGACCCAGTACTTC.

The V call is TRBV28, the J call TRBJ2-2, with D tentatively TRBD1 (5 bases). Trimming removed 1 base from V and 3 bases from J, with 12 bases in between. Germline loops: CDR1 MDHEN, CDR2 SYDVKM. The CDR3 has 16 amino acids. The CDR3 region has the DNA TGTGCCAGCAGTTTATTTTGGCAGGGCGACACCGGGGAGCTGTTTTTT. Translation: CASSLFWQGDTGELFF. The full variable domain, with the rest looked up from reference TRBV28 and TRBJ2-2, is DVKVTQSSRYLVKRTGEKVFLECVQDMDHENMFWYRQDPGLGLRLIYFSYDVKMKEKGDIPEGYSVSREKKERFSLILESASTNQTSMYLCASSLFWQGDTGELFFGEGSRLTVL.

This clone was counted a single time. This chain joins TRBV7-6 and TRBJ2-5; 8 bases align to TRBD2. CDR1 is SGHVS and CDR2 is FNYEAQ in the germline V gene. Trimming at V came to 2 bases and at J to 1 base, leaving 6 bases not matched to a gene. This CDR3 is built from 16 residues. In DNA, the CDR3 is TGTGCCAGCAGCTTAAGAGCGGGAGTAGGCCAAGAGACCCAGTACTTC. The encoded protein is CASSLRAGVGQETQYF.

In the case of this clone: An end of the junction differs from the germline gene, which may be a read error. V gene TRBV28 combines with J gene TRBJ2-3; a weak D match, TRBD2 (5 bases). CDR3 size: 16 residues. Germline V gene sequence: CDR1 MDHEN, CDR2 SYDVKM. The CDR3 reads CASSPLAGASTNTQYF. The CDR3, as DNA: TGTGCCAGCAGTCCCCTGGCGGGCGCGTCCACAAATACGCAGTATTTT.